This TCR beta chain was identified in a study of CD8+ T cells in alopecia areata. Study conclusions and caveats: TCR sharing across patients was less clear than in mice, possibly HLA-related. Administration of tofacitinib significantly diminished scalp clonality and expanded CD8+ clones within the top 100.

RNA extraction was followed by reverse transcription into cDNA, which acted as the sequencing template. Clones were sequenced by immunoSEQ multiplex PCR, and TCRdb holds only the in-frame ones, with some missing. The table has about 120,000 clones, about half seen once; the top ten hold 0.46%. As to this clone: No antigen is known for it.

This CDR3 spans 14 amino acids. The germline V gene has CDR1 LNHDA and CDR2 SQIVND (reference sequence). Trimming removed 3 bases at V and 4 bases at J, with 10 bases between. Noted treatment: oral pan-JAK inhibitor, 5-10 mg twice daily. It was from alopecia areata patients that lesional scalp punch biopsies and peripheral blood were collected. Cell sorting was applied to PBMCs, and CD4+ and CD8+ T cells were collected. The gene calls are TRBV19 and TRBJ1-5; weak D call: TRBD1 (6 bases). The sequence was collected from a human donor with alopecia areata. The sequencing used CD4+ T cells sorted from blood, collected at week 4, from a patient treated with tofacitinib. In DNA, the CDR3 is TGTGCCAGTAGTATTCAACAGGGAAATCAGCCCCAGCATTTT. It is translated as CASSIQQGNQPQHF.